These 19 T cell receptor beta chains came from one sample sequenced in a study of control samples from healthy donors and cancer patients. Sequencing was performed with immunoSEQ multiplex PCR; in TCRdb, only in-frame clones are kept and a portion is missing. The sample includes roughly 150,000 clones, roughly nine tenths of them seen just once. Sequenced: blood. These receptors all stem from a man aged 25-45 years in good health.

The chain links TRBV4-1 to TRBJ2-3, with D uncertain. The germline CDR1 and CDR2 sequences are MGHRA and YSYEKL. There are 14 residues in the CDR3. V was cut by 4 bases and J by 4 bases, with 12 bases left in between. CDR3 sequence: CASSPTPPPDTQYF. The CDR3 coding sequence is TGCGCCAGCAGCCCCACCCCTCCCCCAGATACGCAGTATTTT.

The genes are TRBV5-1 and TRBJ2-1, with a weak D call TRBD1 (6 bases). The germline CDR1 and CDR2 sequences are SGHRS and YFSETQ. This CDR3 has 15 residues. Trimming removed 0 bases at V and 3 bases at J, with 10 bases between. The CDR3 is CASSLAGVGYNEQFF. The CDR3 DNA sequence: TGCGCCAGCAGCTTGGCAGGGGTTGGCTACAATGAGCAGTTCTTC.

The CDR3 DNA follows: TGTGCCAGCAGCCAAGGGTCGGCAGGGCGGGATTCACCCCTCCACTTT. Its protein product is CASSQGSAGRDSPLHF. The J gene is TRBJ1-6, the V gene TRBV11-3; tentatively, D is TRBD1 (5 bases). Germline lookup yields CDR1 SGHNT and CDR2 YENEEA. The V end lost 5 bases, the J end lost 8 bases, and 19 bases lay between the germline ends. CDR3 size: 16 residues.

The V gene is TRBV19, the J gene TRBJ1-2; tentative D call: TRBD1 (6 bases). CDR1 is LNHDA, CDR2 SQIVND, per germline (reference sequence). CDR3 length: 15 amino acids. V was shortened by 2 bases and J by 2 bases, with 12 bases between the two germline ends. The CDR3 coding sequence is TGTGCCAGTAGTATACAGGGGATGGGGAACTATGGCTACACCTTC. This codes for CASSIQGMGNYGYTF.

This chain links TRBV6-9 with TRBJ2-6, with a weak D call TRBD1 (6 bases). The germline V gene has CDR1 MNHGY and CDR2 SVAAGI. The CDR3 length is 22 residues. V lost 1 base and J 0 bases, leaving 25 bases between the germline ends. The CDR3 sequence is CASSYLCGSGGDLSSGANVLTF. The CDR3 DNA reads as TGTGCCAGCAGTTATTTGTGTGGTTCTGGGGGCGACCTTAGCTCTGGGGCCAACGTCCTGACTTTC.

The J gene is TRBJ2-3, the V gene TRBV27; TRBD2 matches at 7 bases. The CDR3 length is 15 residues. Germline loops: CDR1 MNHEY, CDR2 SMNVEV (reference sequence). Trimming took 5 bases from V and 0 from J; bases not matched to a gene: 5. CDR3 sequence: CASSLWTSSTDTQYF. The CDR3 DNA sequence: TGTGCCAGCAGTCTATGGACTAGTAGCACAGATACGCAGTATTTT.

This chain uses TRBV6-5 with TRBJ2-3; D not certain. CDR3 length: 14 amino acids. CDR1 and CDR2 (germline): MNHEY, SVGAGI. V shed 5 bases and J shed 2 bases, with 11 bases lying between them. The CDR3 bases are TGTGCCAGCAGTCTACGACTGATCACAGATACGCAGTATTTT. Translation: CASSLRLITDTQYF.

This clone was seen only once. V usage is TRBV7-2 and J usage is TRBJ1-1; 11 bases match TRBD1. Trimming cost V 5 bases and J 4 bases; bases outside gene matches: 12. From germline, CDR1 is SGHTA and CDR2 FQGNSA. CDR3 size: 17 residues. The CDR3 nucleotides read TGTGCCAGCAGCATACGTCCCGGGACAGGGGGAAGCACTGAAGCTTTCTTT. Translation gives CASSIRPGTGGSTEAFF.

The chain joins TRBV6-5 to TRBJ2-2; no firm D call. The CDR3 extends over 13 amino acids. CDR1 MNHEY and CDR2 SVGAGI come from the germline V gene. Trimming stripped 6 bases from V and 5 bases from J, with 10 bases between. The CDR3 is CASRGAWTGELFF. The CDR3 nucleotides are TGTGCCAGCAGGGGTGCTTGGACCGGGGAGCTGTTTTTT.

This chain links TRBV5-1 with TRBJ1-4; D unresolved. CDR3 size: 13 residues. V gave up 7 bases and J gave up 4 bases, with 11 bases separating them. The germline gives CDR1 SGHRS, CDR2 YFSETQ. CDR3 bases: TGCGCCAGCCAGACCGGGGATAATGAAAAACTGTTTTTT. Amino acids: CASQTGDNEKLFF.

This chain links TRBV11-1 with TRBJ2-5; TRBD1 is a possible D gene (5 bases). The CDR3 spans 15 residues. Trimming took 1 base from V and 2 from J, leaving 11 bases between them. Germline CDR1 is SGHAT and CDR2 is FQDESV (reference sequence). The CDR3 DNA is TGTGCCAGCAGCTTAGTATCGACAGAGCAAGAGACCCAGTACTTC. Amino acids: CASSLVSTEQETQYF. Using reference TRBV11-1 and TRBJ2-5 for the parts outside the CDR3, the full variable domain is EAEVAQSPRYKITEKSQAVAFWCDPISGHATLYWYRQILGQGPELLVQFQDESVVDDSQLPKDRFSAERLKGVDSTLKIQPAELGDSAMYLCASSLVSTEQETQYFGPGTRLLVL.

This clone was found a few times. The rearrangement links TRBV24-1 to TRBJ2-7, with D unclear. Germline CDR1 KGHDR, CDR2 SFDVKD. CDR3 length: 11 amino acids. V shed 6 bases and J shed 3 bases, with 5 bases lying between them. The CDR3 sequence: CATSTGYEQYF. CDR3 DNA: TGTGCCACCAGTACCGGCTACGAGCAGTACTTC.

Relative to its sample, this clone is medium-sized. The genes are TRBV6-5 and TRBJ1-6; 7 bases map to TRBD1. CDR1 is MNHEY, CDR2 SVGAGI, per germline. The CDR3 covers 15 residues. The V segment lost 5 bases and the J segment 6 bases; nucleotides outside the gene matches: 7. CDR3 loop: CASSPDRASNSPLHF. DNA of the CDR3: TGTGCCAGCAGTCCCGACAGGGCCTCTAATTCACCCCTCCACTTT.

The V gene is TRBV28, the J gene TRBJ1-1; D perhaps matches TRBD1 (6 bases). The CDR3 runs 14 residues. Germline lookup yields CDR1 MDHEN and CDR2 SYDVKM. V lost 7 bases and J lost 5, with 17 bases in between. The CDR3 reads CASTMRGTGTEAFF. The DNA for the CDR3 is TGTGCCAGCACCATGAGGGGGACGGGGACTGAAGCTTTCTTT.

In this sample, this clone turned up once. This chain connects TRBV5-1 to TRBJ2-2; D gene ambiguous. Trimming removed 4 bases at V and 5 bases at J, with 21 bases between. The CDR3 contains 17 residues. Germline CDR1 SGHRS, CDR2 YFSETQ. In DNA, the CDR3 is TGCGCCAGCAGCGATCAAAAAGCAGGACCAGGAACCGGGGAGCTGTTTTTT. Amino acids: CASSDQKAGPGTGELFF.

The V gene is TRBV5-4, the J gene TRBJ2-1, with a tentative D call TRBD2 (5 bases). Germline CDR1 SGHNT, CDR2 YYREEE (reference sequence). The CDR3 totals 14 residues. V was cut by 3 bases and J by 4 bases, with 11 bases left in between. The CDR3 bases are TGTGCCAGCAGCTGGTGGACTGGATACAATGAGCAGTTCTTC. Translation gives CASSWWTGYNEQFF.

The V and J genes are TRBV25-1 and TRBJ2-7; D is tentatively TRBD1 or TRBD2 (6 bases each). V lost 3 bases to trimming and J lost 1 base, with 13 bases between them. Germline lookup yields CDR1 MGHDK and CDR2 SYGVNS. This CDR3 spans 15 amino acids. As DNA, the CDR3 is TGTGCCAGCAGTGAGGGCGGGACAAGGTCCTACGAGCAGTACTTC. This codes for CASSEGGTRSYEQYF.

The chain joins TRBV27 to TRBJ2-5, with D tentatively TRBD2 (6 bases). The length of the CDR3 is 15 residues. Trimming shortened V by 3 bases and J by 5 bases, and 16 bases separated the two germline ends. Germline V gene lookup returns CDR1 MNHEY and CDR2 SMNVEV (reference sequence). CDR3 in DNA: TGTGCCAGCAGTTTGCCCGGAGGGCCTGTCGAGACCCAGTACTTC. This gives the protein CASSLPGGPVETQYF.

The gene calls are TRBV2 and TRBJ2-1, with D possibly matching TRBD1 (5 bases). Trimming removed 7 bases from V and 8 bases from J, with 12 bases in between. The CDR3 extends over 12 amino acids. Germline V gene lookup returns CDR1 SNHLY and CDR2 FYNNEI. CDR3 sequence: CASKGSFDEQFF. DNA of the CDR3: TGTGCCAGCAAGGGGTCGTTTGATGAGCAGTTCTTC.